Below, 17 T cell receptor beta chains from the same sample are listed, as sequenced in a study of blood T cell repertoires in COVID-19. The protocol was immunoSEQ multiplex PCR, while the TCRdb copy is restricted to in-frame clones and leaves out a portion. The profile shows 300,000 to 350,000 clones, 90% of them singletons. Sequenced: PBMCs or T cells enriched from blood (not recorded which). The receptors shown here come from a woman in her twenties or thirties who had been exposed to COVID-19.

The chain couples TRBV5-1 to TRBJ1-4; 9 positions agree with TRBD1. The CDR3 contains 18 residues. V trimming: 1 base; J trimming: 2 bases; junction bases outside the gene matches: 9. Germline assignment: CDR1 SGHRS and CDR2 YFSETQ. Here the CDR3 DNA reads TGCGCCAGCAGCTTGCAAGCGTGGACAGGGGCGACTAATGAAAAACTGTTTTTT. This encodes CASSLQAWTGATNEKLFF.

The chain couples TRBV27 to TRBJ2-2; TRBD2 matches 7 bases. CDR1 is MNHEY, CDR2 SMNVEV, per germline (reference sequence). Unmatched junction bases numbered 4, after V lost 2 bases and J lost 7 bases. CDR3 length equals 14 residues. In DNA, the CDR3 is TGTGCCAGCAGTTTAAGTGGGGGGGGCGGGGAGCTGTTTTTT. It encodes CASSLSGGGGELFF.

CDR3 in amino acids: CASSGQGEGVYEQYF. Written as DNA, the CDR3 is TGTGCCAGCAGCGGACAGGGGGAGGGGGTCTACGAGCAGTACTTC. This sequence joins TRBV13 and TRBJ2-7, with 10 bases fitting TRBD1. CDR3 length: 15 amino acids. Germline V gene data show CDR1 as PRHDT and CDR2 as FYEKMQ (reference sequence). Trimming removed 5 bases from V and 3 bases from J; junction bases left unmatched: 7.

The chain carries TRBV7-9 and TRBJ2-7, with a possible D match to TRBD2 (6 bases). The V end was cut by 7 bases, the J end by 5 bases, with 21 bases between. The CDR3 consists of 15 residues. Germline values: CDR1 SEHNR, CDR2 FQNEAQ (reference sequence). CDR3 DNA: TGTGCCAGCAACCTGGAGGGCGCCAGTCCTGACGAGCAGTACTTC. Protein sequence: CASNLEGASPDEQYF.

The chain has TRBV7-6 and TRBJ2-1; TRBD1 agrees at 9 bases. This CDR3 is built from 14 residues. Germline values: CDR1 SGHVS, CDR2 FNYEAQ. J gave up 9 bases and V 5 bases, and 8 bases lay outside the gene matches. CDR3 in DNA: TGTGCCAGCAGCCGGGACAGGGAATCGGGTGAGCAGTTCTTC. Amino acid sequence: CASSRDRESGEQFF. The variable domain in full, completed from reference TRBV7-6 and TRBJ2-1, reads GAGVSQSPRYKVTKRGQDVALRCDPISGHVSLYWYRQALGQGPEFLTYFNYEAQQDKSGLPNDRFSAERPEGSISTLTIQRTEQRDSAMYRCASSRDRESGEQFFGPGTRLTVL.

The genes are TRBV28 and TRBJ2-1, with D tentatively TRBD1 (6 bases). The CDR3 is made up of 14 amino acids. Trimming pared 1 base from V and 7 bases from J, leaving 11 bases between. Germline CDR1 and CDR2: MDHEN and SYDVKM. The CDR3 region is CASSLLGARNEQFF. DNA of the CDR3: TGTGCCAGCAGTTTATTGGGGGCGCGGAATGAGCAGTTCTTC.

This sequence joins TRBV3-1 (or the pseudogene TRBV3-2) and TRBJ2-7; 7 bases map to TRBD1. After removal of 3 bases from V and 6 bases from J, the junction contained 2 bases not matched to a gene. Germline V gene data show CDR1 as LGHDT and CDR2 as YNNKEL (reference sequence). The CDR3 is 12 amino acids. CDR3 residues: CASSQGQFEQYF. CDR3 nucleotides: TGTGCCAGCAGCCAGGGACAGTTCGAGCAGTACTTC.

V usage is TRBV12-3 or TRBV12-4 and J usage is TRBJ1-3; 7 bases agree with TRBD1. V gave up 6 bases and J gave up 4 bases; unmatched junction bases: 3. The CDR3 has 13 residues. CDR3 nucleotides: TGTGCCAGCAGAACAGGGGTCGGAAACACCATATATTTT. Protein: CASRTGVGNTIYF.

This chain's CDR3 is CASYVQSTYGYTF. DNA for the CDR3: TGTGCCAGCTATGTACAGAGTACCTATGGCTACACCTTC. This chain uses TRBV28 with TRBJ1-2, with no clear D. This CDR3 comprises 13 residues. Trimming removed 8 bases at V and 4 bases at J, with 14 bases between. CDR1 is MDHEN and CDR2 is SYDVKM in the germline V gene.

The chain has TRBV7-6 and TRBJ1-6, with TRBD1 identical over 7 bases. The trim removed 1 base at V and 7 bases at J, leaving 7 bases unmatched. The CDR3 extends over 16 amino acids. The germline V gene encodes CDR1 SGHVS and CDR2 FNYEAQ. The CDR3 nucleotides read TGTGCCAGCAGCTTAGAACAGGGGCTTTGGAATTCACCCCTCCACTTT. Translating gives CASSLEQGLWNSPLHF.

The genes are TRBV6-2 or TRBV6-3 and TRBJ2-1; weak D call: TRBD1 (6 bases). Trimming left V 5 bases short and J 8 bases short, with 10 bases between. CDR1 is MNHEY and CDR2 is SVGEGT in the germline V gene. The CDR3 contains 12 residues. CDR3 amino acids: CASSTRTDEQFF. The CDR3 DNA follows: TGTGCCAGCAGTACCAGGACAGATGAGCAGTTCTTC.

This clone has a single count. This chain connects TRBV20-1 to TRBJ1-2; D is uncertain. Deletions cut 7 bases from V and 1 base from J, with 7 bases between. The CDR3 is 11 residues long. Germline CDR1 and CDR2: DFQATT and SNEGSKA (reference sequence). CDR3 sequence (DNA): TGCAGTGGGCGGGATAACTATGGCTACACCTTC. It encodes CSGRDNYGYTF.

J is TRBJ2-7 and V is TRBV6-9; 8 nucleotides agree with TRBD1. The J segment lost 4 bases and the V segment lost 4 bases, leaving 12 bases of the junction unmatched. Germline-derived CDR1 and CDR2 are MNHGY and SVAAGI. The CDR3 totals 16 residues. CDR3 loop: CASSSHPRQGKYEQYF. The DNA of the CDR3 is TGTGCCAGCAGTTCCCATCCCCGACAGGGGAAGTACGAGCAGTACTTC.

This sequence joins TRBV7-9 and TRBJ1-1; D may be TRBD1 (5 bases). The CDR3 consists of 14 residues. With 1 base removed from V and 3 bases from J, the gap between germline ends came to 9 bases. CDR1 is SEHNR and CDR2 is FQNEAQ in the germline V gene (reference sequence). CDR3 DNA sequence: TGTGCCAGCAGCTTAGTCCAGGGTGACACTGAAGCTTTCTTT. Its translation is CASSLVQGDTEAFF.

The chain is built from TRBV7-2 and TRBJ2-5, with 9 bases fitting TRBD2. The CDR3 consists of 14 residues. From germline, CDR1 is SGHTA and CDR2 FQGNSA. The V and J ends lost 5 bases and 4 bases, in that order; junction bases with no gene match: 5. The CDR3 loop reads CASSPSGGPETQYF. The CDR3 region has the DNA TGTGCCAGCAGCCCCAGCGGGGGGCCAGAGACCCAGTACTTC.

The chain is built from TRBV19 and TRBJ1-6, with TRBD1 identical over 10 bases. After removal of 5 bases from V and 8 bases from J, the junction contained 12 bases not matched to a gene. CDR1 and CDR2 from the germline V gene are LNHDA and SQIVND (reference sequence). This CDR3 contains 17 residues. Written as DNA, the CDR3 is TGTGCCAGTAGTGTACCGGGACAGGGGATGTCCGATTCACCCCTCCACTTT. Its translation: CASSVPGQGMSDSPLHF.

CDR3 amino acids: CASSKRQGNYGYTF. DNA for the CDR3: TGTGCCAGCAGCAAGAGACAGGGGAACTATGGCTACACCTTC. The rearrangement joins TRBV9 to TRBJ1-2, with 8 bases lining up with TRBD1. V lost 4 bases, J lost 2 bases, and 4 bases stayed unmatched. Germline V gene data show CDR1 as SGDLS and CDR2 as YYNGEE. This CDR3 is 14 amino acids long.